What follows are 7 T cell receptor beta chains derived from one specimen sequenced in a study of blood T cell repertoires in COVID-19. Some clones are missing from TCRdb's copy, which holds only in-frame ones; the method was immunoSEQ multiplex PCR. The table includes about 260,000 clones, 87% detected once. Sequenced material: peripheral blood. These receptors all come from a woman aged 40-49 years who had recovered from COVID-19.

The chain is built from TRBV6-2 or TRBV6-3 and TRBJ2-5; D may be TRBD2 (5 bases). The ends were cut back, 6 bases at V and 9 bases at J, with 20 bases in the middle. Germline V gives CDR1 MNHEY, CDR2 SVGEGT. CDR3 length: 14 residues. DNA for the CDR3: TGTGCCAGCAGCGACCCAGACTGGCTCGGGGCCCAGTACTTC. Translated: CASSDPDWLGAQYF.

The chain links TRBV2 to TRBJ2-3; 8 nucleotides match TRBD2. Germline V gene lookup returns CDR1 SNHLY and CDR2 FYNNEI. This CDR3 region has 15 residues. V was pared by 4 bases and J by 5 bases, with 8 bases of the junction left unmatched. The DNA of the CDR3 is TGTGCCAGCAGTGTGACCGGGACTAGACGAGATACGCAGTATTTT. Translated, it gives CASSVTGTRRDTQYF.

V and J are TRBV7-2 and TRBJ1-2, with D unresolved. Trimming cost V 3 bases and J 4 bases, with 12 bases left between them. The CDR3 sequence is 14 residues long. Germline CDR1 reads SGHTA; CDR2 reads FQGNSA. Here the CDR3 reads CASSFSGGRYGYTF. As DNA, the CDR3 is TGTGCCAGCAGCTTCTCCGGAGGACGCTATGGCTACACCTTC.

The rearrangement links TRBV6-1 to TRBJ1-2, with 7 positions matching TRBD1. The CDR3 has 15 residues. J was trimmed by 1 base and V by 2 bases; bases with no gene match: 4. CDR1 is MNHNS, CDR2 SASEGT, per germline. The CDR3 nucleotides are TGTGCCAGCAGTGAAATCGGGACAGTTAACTATGGCTACACCTTC. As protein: CASSEIGTVNYGYTF.

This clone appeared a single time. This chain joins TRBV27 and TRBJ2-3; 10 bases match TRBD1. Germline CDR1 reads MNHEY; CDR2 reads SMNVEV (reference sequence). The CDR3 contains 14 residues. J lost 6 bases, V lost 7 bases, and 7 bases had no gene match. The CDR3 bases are TGTGCCAGCACCACGACAGGGGGCAGGGATACGCAGTATTTT. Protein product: CASTTTGGRDTQYF.

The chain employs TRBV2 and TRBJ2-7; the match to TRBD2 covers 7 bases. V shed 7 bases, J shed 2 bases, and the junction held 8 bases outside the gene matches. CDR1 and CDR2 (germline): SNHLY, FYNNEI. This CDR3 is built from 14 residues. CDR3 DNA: TGTGCCAGCATAAGCGGGGTACTTCCCTACGAGCAGTACTTC. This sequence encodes CASISGVLPYEQYF.

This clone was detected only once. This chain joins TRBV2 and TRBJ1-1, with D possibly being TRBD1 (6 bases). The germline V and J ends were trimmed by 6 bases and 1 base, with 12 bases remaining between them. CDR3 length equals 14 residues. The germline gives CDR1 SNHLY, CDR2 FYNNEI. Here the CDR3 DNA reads TGTGCCAGCAGGTTACGGACAGCGAACACTGAAGCTTTCTTT. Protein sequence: CASRLRTANTEAFF.